This TCR beta chain emerged from a study of T cell changes during pregnancy in multiple sclerosis. This CDR3 is built from 16 residues. The ends lost 2 bases at V and 6 bases at J; junction bases unmatched: 7. Germline-derived CDR1 and CDR2 are SGHTA and FQGNSA. Profiling relied on immunoSEQ multiplex PCR, and the TCRdb table lists in-frame clones only, not all of them. This sample yields tens of thousands of clones, of which approximately 89% are seen a single time; 0.8% belongs to the top ten. Source: CD4+ T cells from peripheral blood mononuclear cells, taken in the second trimester of pregnancy. The chain is built from TRBV7-2 and TRBJ2-2; TRBD2 matches 9 bases. The sequence derives from a female donor with multiple sclerosis, enrolled in a pregnancy study. CDR3 loop: CASSLSGGGAPGELFF. The CDR3 coding sequence is TGTGCCAGCAGCTTAAGTGGCGGGGGGGCCCCCGGGGAGCTGTTTTTT.